The rows below give T cell receptor beta chains drawn from one sample of a study of T cells in narcolepsy. TCRdb keeps only in-frame clones here, not all; method: immunoSEQ multiplex PCR. Found here are some 25,000 clones, 85% of them singletons; the top ten hold under 1.5%. Sequenced material: CD45RA- memory CD4+ T cells from PBMCs. The receptors stem from a human donor with narcolepsy. Both conserved end residues are part of each CDR3. A D gene is named only where the DNA matches it firmly. Size is stated for part of the rows, as once, few or many counts, or as a class when the clone is expanded.

NA	TRBV2	few	TRBJ1-4	CASSAGSIATNEKLFF	TGTGCCAGCAGTGCGGGGAGTATTGCAACTAATGAAAAACTGTTTTTT
NA	TRBV28	NA	TRBJ2-7	CASRASDRYEQYF	TGTGCCAGCAGGGCTAGCGATAGGTACGAGCAGTACTTC
NA	TRBV15	NA	TRBJ1-2	CATSTGRGGIYGYTF	TGTGCCACCAGCACTGGGAGGGGTGGGATCTATGGCTACACCTTC
TRBD1	TRBV6-1	NA	TRBJ1-1	CASSDPRTGGSNTEAFF	TGTGCCAGCAGTGACCCCCGGACAGGGGGATCGAACACTGAAGCTTTCTTT
NA	TRBV7-3	NA	TRBJ1-1	CASSLQRGSTEAFF	TGTGCCAGCAGCTTACAACGGGGAAGCACTGAAGCTTTCTTT
TRBD1	TRBV10-3	NA	TRBJ1-2	CATNPTSQDRGYGYTF	TGTGCCACTAATCCTACTTCCCAAGACAGGGGATACGGCTACACCTTC
NA	TRBV19	NA	TRBJ2-1	CASSPFRGPGNEQFF	TGTGCCAGTAGCCCCTTCAGGGGTCCGGGCAATGAGCAGTTCTTC
NA	TRBV5-6	NA	TRBJ1-3	CASSPAYRPSGNTIYF	TGTGCCAGCAGCCCCGCGTACAGGCCCTCTGGAAACACCATATATTTT
TRBD1	TRBV5-1	NA	TRBJ1-5	CASSVDGTGSQQPQHF	TGCGCCAGCAGCGTAGACGGGACAGGTTCTCAGCAGCCCCAGCATTTT
TRBD2	TRBV19	NA	TRBJ2-7	CASASRSTSGFHEQYF	TGTGCCAGCGCCAGCCGCTCGACTAGCGGGTTCCACGAGCAGTACTTC
TRBD1	TRBV6-5	NA	TRBJ1-4	CASTPEGGEKVFF	TGTGCCAGCACCCCAGAAGGGGGCGAAAAGGTGTTTTTT
NA	TRBV6-1	NA	TRBJ2-3	CASSVQGYPDTQYF	TGTGCCAGCAGTGTTCAGGGGTACCCAGATACGCAGTATTTT
NA	TRBV7-2	once	TRBJ2-5	CASSSHPGTSETQYF	TGTGCCAGCAGCTCTCATCCGGGAACGTCCGAGACCCAGTACTTC
TRBD1	TRBV7-9	NA	TRBJ1-5	CASSPGQGGQQEPQHF	TGTGCCAGCAGCCCCGGCCAGGGGGGACAGCAGGAGCCCCAGCATTTT
TRBD2	TRBV2	NA	TRBJ2-4	CASSEGTSGRASRYF	TGTGCCAGCAGTGAAGGGACTAGCGGGAGGGCCTCCAGGTACTTC
TRBD1	TRBV7-9	NA	TRBJ1-1	CASSLRQGVDTEAFF	TGTGCCAGCAGCTTACGACAGGGAGTCGACACTGAAGCTTTCTTT
TRBD1	TRBV7-9	NA	TRBJ1-4	CASSLGQISEKLFF	TGTGCCAGCAGCCTGGGACAGATTAGTGAAAAACTGTTTTTT
NA	TRBV21-1	NA	TRBJ2-5	CASSKYTRDRGPIEQETQYF	TGTGCCAGCAGCAAATACACCCGGGACAGGGGCCCAATCGAGCAAGAGACCCAGTACTTC
TRBD1	TRBV5-6	NA	TRBJ2-7	CASSFRGQGLF	TGTGCCAGCAGCTTTCGGGGACAGGGATTGTTC
NA	TRBV10-3	few	TRBJ1-4	CASSANEKLFF	TGTGCCTCTTCTGCTAATGAAAAACTGTTTTTT
TRBD2	TRBV5-1	NA	TRBJ2-2	CASSLYWSSGISNTGELFF	TGCGCCAGCAGCTTGTATTGGTCTAGCGGGATTTCGAACACCGGGGAGCTGTTTTTT
NA	TRBV5-1	NA	TRBJ2-7	CASSPTDRSEQYF	TGCGCCAGCAGCCCGACCGACAGATCCGAGCAGTACTTC
NA	TRBV25-1	once	TRBJ2-3	CASSEYRSGPGNTQYF	TGTGCCAGCAGTGAATATCGTAGCGGTCCCGGAAATACGCAGTATTTT
TRBD2	TRBV19	NA	TRBJ2-5	CASSGTSGRAGETQYF	TGTGCCAGTAGTGGGACTAGCGGGAGGGCCGGAGAGACCCAGTACTTC
NA	TRBV30	NA	TRBJ2-3	CAWSVGSASTDTQYF	TGTGCCTGGAGTGTAGGTAGCGCGAGCACAGATACGCAGTATTTT
TRBD1	TRBV7-2	once	TRBJ2-3	CASSFDRATDTQYF	TGTGCCAGCAGCTTCGACAGGGCAACAGATACGCAGTATTTT
TRBD1	TRBV6-1	NA	TRBJ2-5	CASSEARQGARETQYF	TGTGCCAGCAGTGAAGCCCGACAGGGGGCACGCGAGACCCAGTACTTC
NA	TRBV5-1	NA	TRBJ2-3	CASSLEAGSTDTQYF	TGCGCCAGCAGCTTGGAGGCCGGGAGCACAGATACGCAGTATTTT